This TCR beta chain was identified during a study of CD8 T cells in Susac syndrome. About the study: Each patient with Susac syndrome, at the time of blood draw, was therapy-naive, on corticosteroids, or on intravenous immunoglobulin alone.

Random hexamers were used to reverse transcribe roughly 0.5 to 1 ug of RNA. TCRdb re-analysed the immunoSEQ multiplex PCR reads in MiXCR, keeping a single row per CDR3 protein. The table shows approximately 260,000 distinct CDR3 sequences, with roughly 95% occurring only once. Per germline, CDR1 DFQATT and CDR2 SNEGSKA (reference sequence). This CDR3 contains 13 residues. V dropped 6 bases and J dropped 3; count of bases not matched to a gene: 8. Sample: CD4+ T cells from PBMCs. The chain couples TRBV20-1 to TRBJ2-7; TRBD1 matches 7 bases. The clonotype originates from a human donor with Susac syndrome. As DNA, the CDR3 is TGCAGTGCACACCGGGACAGCCGCTACGAGCAGTACTTC. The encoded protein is CSAHRDSRYEQYF.